The clone carrying this T cell receptor beta chain has more than one count but fewer than ten. Its antigen is as yet unknown. These data come from a study of vaccination effects on CD4 cells after COVID-19. Across the whole study: Samples gathered post-vaccine arrived a median of 72 days past the second dose.

Sequencing used immunoSEQ multiplex PCR; TCRdb keeps in-frame clones, though not all of them. The data contain approximately 30,000 clones, roughly 80% of them seen just once; the ten biggest clones take up under 8%. The CDR3 has 17 amino acids. J lost 4 bases, V lost 5 bases, and 12 bases had no gene match. CDR1 is LNHDA, CDR2 SQIVND, per germline (reference sequence). At the end of about 9 days of culture, CD4+ T cells were isolated. The person's infection with SARS-CoV-2, confirmed by PCR, took place between March and December 2020. Participants were vaccinated with two doses of either the BNT162b2 or mRNA-1273 vaccine.

The rearrangement joins TRBV19 to TRBJ2-1; 9 bases match TRBD2. Sequencing was performed on CD4+ T cells from PBMCs cultured without peptide, taken after COVID-19 vaccination. The clonotype originates from a human donor who had a prior SARS-CoV-2 infection. The CDR3 reads CASSPDVAGEVYNEQFF. CDR3 coding DNA: TGTGCCAGTAGTCCCGACGTAGCGGGAGAAGTATACAATGAGCAGTTCTTC.